A selection of T cell receptor beta chains follows, all from one sample in a study of patients and donors after allogeneic stem cell transplantation. TCRdb re-derived calls from the RT-PCR reads in MiXCR, one entry per CDR3 protein. The table records 150,000 or so distinct CDR3 sequences, 20% to 25% of them present only once. Sequencing was carried out using blood, either unsorted or a sorted T cell fraction (not recorded which). These receptors all stem from a human donor who was either an allogeneic HSCT recipient or a stem cell or donor lymphocyte infusion donor (not recorded which). It is not recorded whose cells these are; they may come from a transplant donor. Both conserved end residues are part of each CDR3. The order of the fields is D gene, J gene, V gene, clone size, CDR3 protein. D genes are given only for firm matches. Rows give clone size only sometimes, using once, few, many, or a class for an expanded clone.

>TRBD1|TRBJ1-2|TRBV29-1|few
CSVELQGYYGYTF
>NA|TRBJ2-5|TRBV12-3/TRBV12-4|NA
CASRLQETQYF
>NA|TRBJ1-5|TRBV27|NA
CASSLGLGQPQHF
>TRBD1|TRBJ1-1|TRBV11-2|NA
CASSPKRDRNTEAFF
>NA|TRBJ1-1|TRBV27|few
CASSLPGTEAFF
>NA|TRBJ2-1|TRBV20-1|NA
CSARDEGSSYNEQFF
>NA|TRBJ1-2|TRBV7-2|few
CASSGGGIYGYTF
>NA|TRBJ2-3|TRBV7-9|once
CASTNIPGRNTDTQYF
>TRBD2|TRBJ2-1|TRBV6-6|NA
CASSLRVAGDYNEQFF
>NA|TRBJ1-2|TRBV29-1|NA
CSVEAGPLTNYGYTF
>TRBD1|TRBJ1-5|TRBV6-5|NA
CASSSTGAYQPQHF
>NA|TRBJ1-2|TRBV12-3/TRBV12-4|NA
CASSLRGTAYGYTF
>TRBD1|TRBJ1-5|TRBV6-1|NA
CASQTGFSQPQHF
>NA|TRBJ1-2|TRBV6-5|many
CASSYGRVAGYTF
>NA|TRBJ2-1|TRBV7-9|NA
CASSLNPPWVPVYNEQFF
>NA|TRBJ2-3|TRBV7-9|NA
CASSDVDTSQYF
>TRBD2|TRBJ2-3|TRBV20-1|NA
CSARREGLGTDTQYF
>NA|TRBJ1-2|TRBV12-3/TRBV12-4|NA
CASSWLGGYTF
>TRBD1|TRBJ2-3|TRBV10-3|NA
CAISGDRGLTDTQYF
>NA|TRBJ1-4|TRBV30|NA
CAWSVLWTEKLFF
>NA|TRBJ1-5|TRBV7-9|few
CASSSQGPGQPQHF
>NA|TRBJ1-1|TRBV19|NA
CASGGGTEAFF
>NA|TRBJ1-1|TRBV10-3|many
CAIRWTQAEAFF
>NA|TRBJ1-2|TRBV7-3|NA
CASSPGRQTGPGNGYTF
>TRBD1|TRBJ2-7|TRBV12-3/TRBV12-4|NA
CASSLAGTEYEQYF
>TRBD1|TRBJ1-2|TRBV7-2|NA
CASSWRGPPYGYTF
>NA|TRBJ1-4|TRBV20-1|NA
CSAHTGPELFF
>NA|TRBJ2-7|TRBV6-2/TRBV6-3|few
CASRESLGYEQYF
>TRBD1|TRBJ2-4|TRBV6-2/TRBV6-3|NA
CASSCGQGASKNIQYF
>NA|TRBJ1-3|TRBV7-2|NA
CASSLGPRYRTERFSGNTIYF
>TRBD1|TRBJ1-1|TRBV12-3/TRBV12-4|few
CASSIGQGPTEAFF
>NA|TRBJ1-4|TRBV5-1|NA
CASSGARAGTNEKLFF
>NA|TRBJ1-1|TRBV5-5|few
CASSLDGRSHAFF
>TRBD1|TRBJ1-6|TRBV27|NA
CASDTRTGSPLHF
>NA|TRBJ1-5|TRBV20-1|NA
CSARGQGGNQPQHF
>NA|TRBJ2-7|TRBV20-1|NA
CSARWIGNYEQYF
>NA|TRBJ2-1|TRBV12-3/TRBV12-4|few
CASSLVGGPYNEQFF
>TRBD1|TRBJ1-4|TRBV7-2|NA
CASSYLDRVNEKLFF
>NA|TRBJ2-6|TRBV15|NA
CATSRDARYSGANVLTF
>NA|TRBJ2-2|TRBV5-1|few
CASSLGGWTGELFF
>NA|TRBJ2-5|TRBV5-1|NA
CASRSGTQGEETQYF
>NA|TRBJ2-2|TRBV20-1|NA
CSARAGAGELFF
>NA|TRBJ2-7|TRBV21-1|NA
CASTFWRPKQPYVQYF
>NA|TRBJ1-1|TRBV4-3|many
CASSPRPGATEAFF
>NA|TRBJ1-1|TRBV7-9|many
CASSSRGLNTEAFF
>NA|TRBJ1-2|TRBV7-9|NA
CASSLGDVRQGYTF
>NA|TRBJ1-1|TRBV24-1|many
CATSDTDRTEAFF
>TRBD2|TRBJ2-5|TRBV5-1|NA
CASSIFLAGEETQYF
>TRBD1|TRBJ2-5|TRBV12-3/TRBV12-4|NA
CASTVDREKETQYF
>NA|TRBJ2-3|TRBV6-2/TRBV6-3|NA
CASSPEGRDTQYF
>NA|TRBJ1-5|TRBV12-3/TRBV12-4|few
CASSFSGNQPQHF
>NA|TRBJ2-2|TRBV4-1|few
CASSQETLWHDEGELFF
>NA|TRBJ2-3|TRBV5-1|NA
CASSLVMLAMDTQYF
>TRBD1|TRBJ2-1|TRBV4-3|NA
CASSQDQGTGHNEQFF
>NA|TRBJ1-1|TRBV29-1|many
CSVAEQTETEAFF
>TRBD1|TRBJ1-4|TRBV29-1|few
CSVAGTAPEKLFF
>NA|TRBJ2-2|TRBV27|few
CASSFYPDTGELFF